The 29 T cell receptor beta chains reported below all come from one sample, sequenced in a study of T-cell reconstitution after alpha-beta-depleted transplantation in children. Using unique molecular identifiers, the investigators prepared the TCRbeta library. TCRdb processed the PCR reads anew with MiXCR; each CDR3 protein has one entry. Of about 6,200 distinct CDR3 sequences listed, approximately 14% were seen once; the top ten hold nearly 6%. The sample in question was PBMCs, obtained before TCRalphabeta/CD19-depleted stem cell transplant. Source of these receptors: a boy aged 5-17 years with acute lymphoblastic leukemia, due to receive a stem cell transplant.

Relative to its sample, this clonotype is medium-sized (0.01 to 0.1%). This chain connects TRBV29-1 to TRBJ2-2, with a tentative D call TRBD2 (6 bases). Germline CDR1 and CDR2: SQVTM and ANQGSEA. Trimming removed 3 bases from V and 6 bases from J, with 14 bases in between. The CDR3 covers 14 residues. The CDR3 nucleotides are TGCAGCGTTGATGCGGGATTGGTCGCCGGGGAGCTGTTTTTT. As protein: CSVDAGLVAGELFF.

This chain connects TRBV27 to TRBJ2-6, with D perhaps TRBD2 (5 bases). The germline V gene has CDR1 MNHEY and CDR2 SMNVEV (reference sequence). The CDR3 length is 17 residues. Trimming left V 10 bases short and J 0 bases short, with 19 bases between. CDR3 sequence reads: CAIGPGLWSSGANVLTF. CDR3 DNA: TGTGCCATCGGCCCCGGACTGTGGAGCTCTGGGGCCAACGTCCTGACTTTC.

The table lists this clonotype with many counts. The CDR3 reads CASSYGFGTGGTEAFF. CDR3 nucleotide sequence: TGTGCCAGCAGTTACGGGTTTGGGACAGGGGGCACTGAAGCTTTCTTT. The rearrangement links TRBV6-5 to TRBJ1-1; 11 bases line up with TRBD1. V was pared by 2 bases and J by 4 bases, with 6 bases of the junction left unmatched. Germline V lookup: CDR1 MNHEY, CDR2 SVGAGI. CDR3 length: 16 residues.

Many counts were recorded for this clonotype. CDR3 residues: CASSSTMAAIYEQYF. CDR3 nucleotide sequence: TGTGCCAGCAGCTCGACAATGGCAGCGATATACGAGCAGTACTTC. The chain has TRBV7-9 and TRBJ2-7; D not resolved. CDR1 and CDR2 from the germline V gene are SEHNR and FQNEAQ (reference sequence). The V and J ends lost 4 bases and 4 bases respectively, with 17 bases between them. The CDR3 is 15 residues long.

The rearrangement links TRBV5-1 to TRBJ2-1; the match to TRBD1 covers 7 bases. TRBJ2-5 matches the DNA end more closely, so the J call is doubtful. Germline assignment: CDR1 SGHRS and CDR2 YFSETQ. The CDR3 extends over 15 amino acids. The CDR3 DNA is TGCGCCAGCAGCTTGAGCACAGGGGATGGGGAGACCCAGTACTTC. The encoded protein is CASSLSTGDGETQYF.

This CDR3 is CASSILRGSSSYGYTF. The CDR3 region has the DNA TGTGCCAGTAGTATACTTAGGGGAAGCTCTAGCTATGGCTACACCTTC. This chain joins TRBV19 and TRBJ1-2; D perhaps matches TRBD1 (5 bases). The CDR3 length is 16 residues. Germline CDR1 and CDR2: LNHDA and SQIVND (reference sequence). Trimming left V 2 bases short and J 4 bases short, with 17 bases between. Using reference TRBV19 and TRBJ1-2 for the parts outside the CDR3, the full variable domain is DGGITQSPKYLFRKEGQNVTLSCEQNLNHDAMYWYRQDPGQGLRLIYYSQIVNDFQKGDIAEGYSVSREKKESFPLTVTSAQKNPTAFYLCASSILRGSSSYGYTFGSGTRLTVV.

The table lists this clonotype with many counts. The chain uses TRBV6-2 or TRBV6-3 and TRBJ2-1; a possible D gene is TRBD1 (6 bases). The CDR3 sequence is 13 residues long. The germline V gene has CDR1 MNHEY and CDR2 SVGEGT. Between the trimmed V and J ends, which lost 3 bases and 10 bases, there was a span of 13 bases. The CDR3 spells CASSYDQGTEQFF. Written as DNA, the CDR3 is TGTGCCAGCAGTTATGACCAGGGGACAGAGCAGTTCTTC.

Turning to this clonotype: Relative to the germline gene, one junction end is altered; a read error may explain this. This sequence joins TRBV6-5 and TRBJ1-6; possibly TRBD1 for D (6 bases). Germline V gene lookup returns CDR1 MNHEY and CDR2 SVGAGI. This CDR3 has 15 amino acids. The CDR3 sequence: CASSYGWTDNSPLHF. The CDR3 DNA reads as TGTGCCAGCAGTTACGGGTGGACAGATAACTCACCCCTCCACTTT.

Remarks on this clonotype: Compared with germline, one end of the junction differs, possibly owing to a read error. V gene TRBV5-4 combines with J gene TRBJ1-6; D might be TRBD1 (6 bases). Germline loops: CDR1 SGHNT, CDR2 YYREEE (reference sequence). The length of the CDR3 is 17 residues. CDR3 sequence reads: CASSINPGGSYNSPLYF. The CDR3 DNA follows: TGTGCCAGCAGCATCAACCCCGGGGGCTCCTATAATTCACCCCTCTACTTT.

This clonotype is classed as medium-sized. The chain employs TRBV7-9 and TRBJ2-7, with D hard to call. V shed 5 bases and J shed 4 bases, with 15 bases lying between them. There are 14 residues in the CDR3. Germline values: CDR1 SEHNR, CDR2 FQNEAQ (reference sequence). In nucleotides, the CDR3 is TGTGCCAGCAGCCCTGCTGGAAATTCATACGAGCAGTACTTC. Translating it yields CASSPAGNSYEQYF.

By share, this clonotype ranks as medium-sized (0.01 to 0.1%). The chain has TRBV7-2 and TRBJ2-7; D uncertain. Germline lookup yields CDR1 SGHTA and CDR2 FQGNSA. The ends were cut back, 0 bases at V and 1 base at J, with 4 bases in the middle. This CDR3 has 13 amino acids. The CDR3 here is CASSLAASYEQYF. The CDR3 nucleotides are TGTGCCAGCAGCTTAGCAGCATCCTACGAGCAGTACTTC.

Sample share makes this clonotype medium-sized (0.01 to 0.1%). The genes are TRBV7-2 and TRBJ2-7; D is unclear. The CDR3 loop spans 13 amino acids. The germline gives CDR1 SGHTA, CDR2 FQGNSA. V shed 3 bases and J shed 5 bases, with 11 bases lying between them. The CDR3 DNA sequence: TGTGCCAGCAGCTTTTCCGGGTTCAACGAGCAGTACTTC. Its protein product is CASSFSGFNEQYF.

Sample share makes this clonotype medium-sized. The rearrangement uses TRBV20-1 and TRBJ2-5, with TRBD2 identical over 7 bases. Trimming removed 6 bases from V and 7 bases from J; junction bases left unmatched: 14. Germline CDR1 reads DFQATT; CDR2 reads SNEGSKA (reference sequence). This CDR3 is 14 amino acids long. CDR3 amino acids: CSARGGKASWTQYF. Written as DNA, the CDR3 is TGCAGTGCCCGCGGGGGTAAGGCAAGTTGGACCCAGTACTTC.

This clonotype is judged medium-sized. This sequence joins TRBV5-1 and TRBJ2-2; tentatively, D is TRBD1 or TRBD2 (5 bases each). V was pared by 4 bases and J by 7 bases, with 14 bases between. In germline, CDR1 is SGHRS, CDR2 YFSETQ. CDR3 length equals 14 residues. Written as DNA, the CDR3 is TGCGCCAGCAGCACCCAGGGCGCGGGCGGGGAGCTGTTTTTT. Protein: CASSTQGAGGELFF.

In this sample, this clonotype is medium-sized. This chain joins TRBV12-3 or TRBV12-4 and TRBJ1-2, with D tentatively TRBD1 (6 bases). This CDR3 comprises 14 residues. V lost 3 bases and J 4 bases, leaving 12 bases between the germline ends. The DNA of the CDR3 is TGTGCCAGCAGTTTTGGGGGGCTAGGCTATGGCTACACCTTC. It is translated as CASSFGGLGYGYTF.

This clonotype was seen many times. The gene calls are TRBV18 and TRBJ2-7; 8 nucleotides match TRBD1. Germline V CDR1 and CDR2: KGHSH, LQKENI. The CDR3 spans 17 residues. J gave up 1 base and V 3 bases, and 11 bases lay outside the gene matches. The CDR3 DNA reads TGTGCCAGCTCACCGCTATCAGGGACAGGTGCGTCCTACGAGCAGTACTTC. Amino acids: CASSPLSGTGASYEQYF.

This clonotype was observed at least ten times. The rearrangement uses TRBV28 and TRBJ1-6; D is unclear. From germline, CDR1 is MDHEN and CDR2 SYDVKM. The CDR3 totals 13 residues. Trimming pared 5 bases from V and 7 bases from J, leaving 9 bases between. The CDR3 region is CASSTHRNSPLHF. Here the CDR3 DNA reads TGTGCCAGCAGTACCCACAGAAATTCACCCCTCCACTTT.

The chain has TRBV3-1 and TRBJ2-3; D is tentatively TRBD1 or TRBD2 (5 bases each). This CDR3 spans 15 amino acids. Trimming pared 4 bases from V and 3 bases from J, leaving 14 bases between. CDR1 and CDR2 (germline): LGHDT, YNNKEL (reference sequence). The CDR3, as DNA: TGTGCCAGCAGCCCTCCCGAGGGGCTTACAGATACGCAGTATTTT. It is translated as CASSPPEGLTDTQYF.

Many counts were recorded for this clonotype. The chain combines TRBV7-2 with TRBJ1-2; TRBD1 agrees at 11 bases. The CDR3 sequence is 15 residues long. Per the germline V gene, CDR1 is SGHTA and CDR2 is FQGNSA. V shed 5 bases and J 2 bases; nucleotides not matched to a gene: 4. CDR3 residues: CASSLWTGGNYGYTF. The CDR3 DNA follows: TGTGCCAGCAGCCTCTGGACAGGGGGCAACTATGGCTACACCTTC.

This clonotype counts as medium-sized. The chain joins TRBV7-2 to TRBJ1-2, with a tentative D call TRBD1 (5 bases). This CDR3 comprises 16 residues. With 7 bases removed from V and 2 bases from J, the gap between germline ends came to 20 bases. Germline loops: CDR1 SGHTA, CDR2 FQGNSA. The CDR3 sequence: CASTSRGGRGNYGYTF. Written as DNA, the CDR3 is TGTGCCAGCACTTCTAGGGGTGGCAGAGGGAACTATGGCTACACCTTC.

This clonotype has ten or more counts. V is TRBV28 and J is TRBJ1-5; no reliable D call. Germline V gene data show CDR1 as MDHEN and CDR2 as SYDVKM. The CDR3 contains 17 residues. V shed 6 bases and J shed 1 base, with 19 bases lying between them. The CDR3 coding sequence is TGTGCCAGCAGGGATCCCGGCAGGCGAGACAGCAATCAGCCCCAGCATTTT. Encoded protein: CASRDPGRRDSNQPQHF.

There are many counts of this clonotype. The chain has TRBV11-2 and TRBJ2-7, with no clear D. In germline, CDR1 is SGHAT, CDR2 FQNNGV. V was shortened by 5 bases and J by 3 bases, with 14 bases between the two germline ends. This CDR3 comprises 14 residues. CDR3 protein: CASSIPGLIYEQYF. In nucleotides, the CDR3 is TGTGCCAGCAGCATACCGGGTCTCATCTACGAGCAGTACTTC.

This clonotype is labeled medium-sized. This chain connects TRBV6-5 to TRBJ1-5, with unresolved D. The CDR3 has 14 residues. CDR1 is MNHEY and CDR2 is SVGAGI in the germline V gene. Trimming removed 0 bases from V and 6 bases from J, with 9 bases in between. CDR3 sequence: CASSYSSRIQPQHF. For the CDR3, the DNA is TGTGCCAGCAGTTACTCGAGTCGGATTCAGCCCCAGCATTTT.

This clonotype was recorded many times. This chain links TRBV7-2 with TRBJ2-7; 9 positions agree with TRBD1. The germline CDR1 and CDR2 sequences are SGHTA and FQGNSA. The CDR3 loop spans 17 amino acids. The J segment lost 6 bases and the V segment lost 5 bases, leaving 17 bases of the junction unmatched. CDR3 in DNA: TGTGCCAGCAGCCTAATACCAAACAGGGGGCGGTCCGTCGAGCAGTACTTC. Protein product: CASSLIPNRGRSVEQYF.

This clonotype is judged medium-sized. The genes are TRBV20-1 and TRBJ1-5; no reliable D call. Germline CDR1 is DFQATT and CDR2 is SNEGSKA (reference sequence). The CDR3 covers 13 residues. V was shortened by 3 bases and J by 3 bases, with 9 bases between the two germline ends. The CDR3, as DNA: TGCAGTGCTAGGGTCGAGTACAATCAGCCCCAGCATTTT. Its protein is CSARVEYNQPQHF.

This clonotype occurred many times. The V and J genes are TRBV3-1 and TRBJ2-2; D is perhaps TRBD1 (5 bases). The CDR3 has 16 amino acids. Germline V lookup: CDR1 LGHDT, CDR2 YNNKEL (reference sequence). The germline V and J ends were trimmed by 2 bases and 6 bases, with 16 bases remaining between them. The CDR3 spells CASSQIRGRHPGELFF. CDR3 DNA sequence: TGTGCCAGCAGCCAAATTAGGGGCAGACATCCCGGGGAGCTGTTTTTT.

This clonotype was observed at least ten times. This chain joins TRBV30 and TRBJ2-1; TRBD2 is a possible D gene (5 bases). V lost 5 bases and J 1 base, leaving 9 bases between the germline ends. CDR1 is GTSNPN, CDR2 SVGIG, per germline (reference sequence). This CDR3 spans 13 amino acids. The CDR3: CAWEGVSYNEQFF. The CDR3 DNA sequence: TGTGCCTGGGAGGGAGTTTCCTACAATGAGCAGTTCTTC.

This clonotype rates as medium-sized. The chain has TRBV7-9 and TRBJ2-5; the D is unclear. The CDR3 is made up of 13 amino acids. Per the germline V gene, CDR1 is SEHNR and CDR2 is FQNEAQ (reference sequence). The germline V and J ends were trimmed by 5 bases and 1 base, with 8 bases remaining between them. Here the CDR3 reads CASSPQIQETQYF. DNA of the CDR3: TGTGCCAGCAGCCCACAAATCCAAGAGACCCAGTACTTC.

This clonotype is categorized as medium-sized. This chain connects TRBV7-6 to TRBJ2-3; D tentatively reads TRBD1 or TRBD2 (5 bases each). Germline CDR1 reads SGHVS; CDR2 reads FNYEAQ. The CDR3 loop spans 14 amino acids. V lost 3 bases to trimming and J lost 3 bases, with 10 bases between them. CDR3 sequence: CASSLLGVTDTQYF. CDR3 in DNA: TGTGCCAGCAGCTTGTTGGGGGTTACAGATACGCAGTATTTT. The full variable domain, completed using reference TRBV7-6 and TRBJ2-3, is GAGVSQSPRYKVTKRGQDVALRCDPISGHVSLYWYRQALGQGPEFLTYFNYEAQQDKSGLPNDRFSAERPEGSISTLTIQRTEQRDSAMYRCASSLLGVTDTQYFGPGTRLTVL.